Listed here is a single T cell receptor beta chain. This CDR3 contains 15 residues. Germline V lookup: CDR1 MNHEY, CDR2 SVGAGI. V shed 6 bases, J shed 7 bases, and the junction held 10 bases outside the gene matches. The source of the sample is a study of blood T cell repertoires in COVID-19. Across the study: There were acute and convalescent COVID-19 samples, and they came from the United States, Italy and Spain. T cells, B-cell-depleted T cells, or PBMCs supplied cDNA or gDNA.

Original processing methods: Estimates of nucleated cell counts were drawn from the amplification of reference gene primers. Using immunoSEQ multiplex PCR, the repertoire was profiled, and TCRdb retains in-frame clones only, with some absent. The V and J calls and the clone size are those of that table, but D and trimming were determined from the DNA. The profile shows about 220,000 clones, around 83% of them singletons. Seattle patients were enrolled while actively infected and followed longitudinally. The TCR originated in a woman aged 50 to 60 with COVID-19, enrolled during active disease. The V gene is TRBV6-5, the J gene TRBJ2-1; 9 nucleotides match TRBD1. Specimen: peripheral blood. The CDR3 reads CASRTTGGIGNEQFF. The CDR3 nucleotides read TGTGCCAGCAGGACGACAGGGGGGATCGGTAATGAGCAGTTCTTC.